The TCR beta chain described here comes from a study of blood T cell repertoires in COVID-19. The CDR3 totals 13 residues. The V end lost 3 bases, the J end lost 8 bases, and 13 bases lay between the germline ends. Repertoires were generated with immunoSEQ multiplex PCR, while TCRdb's copy carries only in-frame clones and drops some. The sample consists of about 220,000 clones, roughly 80% of them appearing once. The study recruited people aged roughly 18 to 100 years across about 25 US areas. The sample comprised PBMCs or T cells enriched from blood (not recorded which). The receptor comes from a woman between 40 and 50 years old who had been exposed to COVID-19. The genes are TRBV12-3 or TRBV12-4 and TRBJ1-2; the D gene is possibly TRBD1 (6 bases). The CDR3 sequence is CASSFWGRGGYTF. For the CDR3, the DNA is TGTGCCAGCAGTTTCTGGGGGCGCGGAGGCTACACCTTC.